These 14 T cell receptor beta chains were sequenced from one sample in a study of T-cell memory formation after mild COVID-19. Via MiXCR, TCRdb re-called the 5' RACE reads, giving one row per CDR3 protein. The sample consists of 200,000 or so distinct CDR3 sequences, approximately 16% of them appearing once. The sequencing input was PBMCs or a T cell subset sorted from them (not recorded which). The receptors come from an adult woman who had mild COVID-19 (a few samples of this study predate the infection). Cell type and time point are not known.

This clonotype occurred a few times. The genes are TRBV14 and TRBJ1-2; D call uncertain. Looked up from germline, CDR1 is SGHDN and CDR2 is FVKESK. The CDR3 loop spans 13 amino acids. Trimming took off 4 bases at V and 3 bases at J, with 9 bases between the two ends. CDR3 DNA: TGTGCCAGCAGCCCCGATGTTTACTATGGCTACACCTTC. This encodes CASSPDVYYGYTF.

This clonotype turned up a few times. The gene calls are TRBV4-1 and TRBJ2-2; the D gene is possibly TRBD2 (6 bases). The CDR3 length is 16 residues. CDR1 and CDR2 (germline): MGHRA, YSYEKL. The V end was cut by 0 bases, the J end by 4 bases, with 12 bases between. CDR3 amino acids: CASSQDQRVLTGELFF. The CDR3 DNA reads as TGCGCCAGCAGCCAAGACCAGCGGGTCCTCACCGGGGAGCTGTTTTTT.

This clonotype came up a few times. The CDR3 DNA sequence: TGTGCCTGGAGTAAAGGGGTGGACACTGAAGCTTTCTTT. It encodes CAWSKGVDTEAFF. The V and J genes are TRBV30 and TRBJ1-1, with D possibly being TRBD1 (5 bases). This CDR3 has 13 amino acids. Looked up from germline, CDR1 is GTSNPN and CDR2 is SVGIG (reference sequence). V lost 2 bases and J 3 bases, leaving 10 bases between the germline ends.

A few counts support this clonotype. The chain has TRBV5-1 and TRBJ1-1, with TRBD1 identical over 9 bases. The ends lost 4 bases at V and 2 bases at J; junction bases unmatched: 12. The germline V gene encodes CDR1 SGHRS and CDR2 YFSETQ. CDR3 size: 17 residues. For the CDR3, the DNA is TGCGCCAGCAGCACCTCCGGGACAGGGTTATCAAACACTGAAGCTTTCTTT. It specifies CASSTSGTGLSNTEAFF.

V is TRBV6-5 and J is TRBJ1-2, with no clear D. Germline CDR1 MNHEY, CDR2 SVGAGI. The V gene lost 0 bases and the J gene lost 6 bases, with 11 bases spanning the gap. This CDR3 is built from 14 residues. For the CDR3, the DNA is TGTGCCAGCAGTTACTCGGCGGGAGGCAATGGCTACACCTTC. Its protein product is CASSYSAGGNGYTF.

About this clonotype itself: A junction end diverges from the germline sequence, so it may reflect a read error. The rearrangement links TRBV7-9 to TRBJ2-1; 12 nucleotides agree with TRBD2. CDR1 SEHNR and CDR2 FQNEAQ come from the germline V gene (reference sequence). The CDR3 is 15 amino acids. The CDR3 DNA sequence: TGTGCCATCAGCTCCTCGACTAGCGGGGGAGCCCTGCGCTTCTTC. Translation gives CAISSSTSGGALRFF. The variable domain in full, with the rest retrieved from reference TRBV7-9 and TRBJ2-1, is DTGVSQNPRHKITKRGQNVTFRCDPISEHNRLYWYRQTLGQGPEFLTYFQNEAQLEKSRLLSDRFSAERPKGSFSTLEIQRTEQGDSAMYLCAISSSTSGGALRFFGPGTRLTVL.

The table lists this clonotype with many counts. This rearrangement joins TRBV10-3 to TRBJ2-5; 8 nucleotides match TRBD2. The V segment lost 4 bases and the J segment 2 bases; nucleotides outside the gene matches: 6. Germline V gene data show CDR1 as ENHRY and CDR2 as SYGVKD. CDR3 length equals 15 residues. Written as DNA, the CDR3 is TGTGCCATCAGTGCGGGGGGGACCAATCAAGAGACCCAGTACTTC. The encoded protein is CAISAGGTNQETQYF.

This clonotype showed up just a few times. The chain couples TRBV7-2 to TRBJ2-3, with 9 bases fitting TRBD2. The CDR3 is made up of 16 amino acids. Losses at the gene ends were 5 bases for V and 4 bases for J; bases not matched to a gene: 10. Germline V gene data show CDR1 as SGHTA and CDR2 as FQGNSA. CDR3 in amino acids: CASSTLAGDSADTQYF. As DNA, the CDR3 is TGTGCCAGCAGCACATTAGCGGGGGACTCCGCAGATACGCAGTATTTT.

The chain recombines TRBV12-3 or TRBV12-4 with TRBJ2-5; TRBD1 aligns across 7 bases. This CDR3 spans 14 amino acids. V lost 4 bases to trimming and J lost 3 bases; unmatched junction nucleotides: 5. CDR3 region: CASSSRDSEETQYF. In DNA form, the CDR3 reads TGTGCCAGCAGTTCAAGGGACAGTGAAGAGACCCAGTACTTC.

In this sample, this clonotype turned up a few times. The chain combines TRBV4-2 with TRBJ2-2; D is undetermined. Germline V gene lookup returns CDR1 LGHNA and CDR2 YNFKEQ. The CDR3 is 17 residues long. Trimming took 4 bases from V and 1 from J, leaving 16 bases between them. The CDR3 DNA is TGTGCCAGCAGCCCAAGGCCACCAGACAAGAACACCGGGGAGCTGTTTTTT. The encoded protein is CASSPRPPDKNTGELFF.

For the CDR3, the DNA is TGTGCCAGCAGGCTGACAGGGGGATCCTACAATGAGCAGTTCTTC. It codes for CASRLTGGSYNEQFF. V gene TRBV28 combines with J gene TRBJ2-1, with 9 bases fitting TRBD1. The CDR3 runs 15 residues. Germline values: CDR1 MDHEN, CDR2 SYDVKM. With 6 bases clipped from V and 1 base from J, the junction kept 4 bases outside the gene matches.

The gene calls are TRBV12-3 or TRBV12-4 and TRBJ1-1; TRBD1 agrees at 8 bases. This CDR3 has 14 amino acids. V dropped 6 bases and J dropped 3; count of bases not matched to a gene: 6. The CDR3 loop is CASRRTGYDTEAFF. The CDR3 nucleotides read TGTGCCAGCAGAAGGACAGGGTATGACACTGAAGCTTTCTTT.

This clonotype was observed a few times. This chain connects TRBV24-1 to TRBJ2-2; 7 nucleotides agree with TRBD2. V was pared by 2 bases and J by 8 bases, with 7 bases of the junction left unmatched. The CDR3 runs 15 residues. Germline V gives CDR1 KGHDR, CDR2 SFDVKD. The CDR3, as DNA: TGTGCCACCAGTGATTACGGGACTACCCCGGGGGAGCTGTTTTTT. Protein product: CATSDYGTTPGELFF.

This chain links TRBV20-1 with TRBJ2-7, with a weak D call TRBD2 (5 bases). The germline V gene encodes CDR1 DFQATT and CDR2 SNEGSKA (reference sequence). This CDR3 has 14 amino acids. V shed 7 bases and J shed 1 base, with 17 bases lying between them. The CDR3 spells CSGARPGRSYEQYF. In DNA, the CDR3 is TGCAGTGGTGCCCGGCCGGGAAGGTCCTACGAGCAGTACTTC.